This TCR beta chain was recorded in a study of Ad26.COV2.S vaccination and SARS-CoV-2 variants. Looking at the study overall: Of the COV1001 trial arms, the Ad26.COV2.S arm included the donor.

The CDR3 is 15 residues long. V was cut by 1 base and J by 2 bases, with 12 bases left in between. The germline V gene encodes CDR1 SQVTM and CDR2 ANQGSEA. Some clones are missing from TCRdb's copy, which holds only in-frame ones; the method was immunoSEQ multiplex PCR. The sample has hundreds of thousands of clones, around nine tenths seen once. Treatment described: roughly 18 received Ad26.COV2.S at low or high dose, single or two shots; roughly five received placebo; per-sample allocation not given. Repertoires come from day 63 after the first vaccine or placebo injection. The administered vaccine (an Ad26 vector) expressed Wuhan-strain SARS-CoV-2 spike.

The TCR comes from a person between 18 and 65 years old who received the Ad26.COV2.S COVID-19 vaccine or a placebo. This material consisted of peripheral blood, taken in a trial of Ad26.COV2.S vaccine versus placebo. The V gene is TRBV29-1, the J gene TRBJ1-3; TRBD1 might be the D (5 bases). CDR3 sequence reads: CSVEGLVGAGNTIYF. The CDR3 DNA is TGCAGCGTTGAAGGCCTGGTGGGGGCTGGAAACACCATATATTTT.